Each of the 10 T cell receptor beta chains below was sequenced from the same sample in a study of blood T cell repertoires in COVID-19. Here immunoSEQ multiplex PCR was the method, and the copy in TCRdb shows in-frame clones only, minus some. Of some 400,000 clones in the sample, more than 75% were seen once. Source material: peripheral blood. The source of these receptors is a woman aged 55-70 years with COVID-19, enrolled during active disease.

The CDR3 sequence: CASSQERLAGVADTQYF. The CDR3 region has the DNA TGTGCCAGCAGCCAAGAGCGGCTAGCGGGGGTCGCGGATACGCAGTATTTT. The V and J genes are TRBV3-1 (or the pseudogene TRBV3-2) and TRBJ2-3, with TRBD2 matching 10 bases. J lost 6 bases, V lost 0 bases, and 9 bases had no gene match. Germline V gene sequence: CDR1 LGHDT, CDR2 YNNKEL (reference sequence). The CDR3 has 17 amino acids.

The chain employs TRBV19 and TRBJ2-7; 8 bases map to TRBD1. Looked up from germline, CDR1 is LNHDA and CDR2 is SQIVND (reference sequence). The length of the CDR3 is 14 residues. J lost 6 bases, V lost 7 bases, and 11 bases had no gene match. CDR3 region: CASTPTGAASEQYF. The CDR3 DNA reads TGTGCCAGTACCCCGACAGGGGCGGCTAGCGAGCAGTACTTC.

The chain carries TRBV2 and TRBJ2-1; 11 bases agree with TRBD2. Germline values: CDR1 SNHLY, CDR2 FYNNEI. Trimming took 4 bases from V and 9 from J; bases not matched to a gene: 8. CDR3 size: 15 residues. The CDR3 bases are TGTGCCAGCAGTGTGTTAGCGGGGGGGCCGGGTGAGCAGTTCTTC. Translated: CASSVLAGGPGEQFF. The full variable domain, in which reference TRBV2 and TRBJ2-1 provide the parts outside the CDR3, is EPEVTQTPSHQVTQMGQEVILRCVPISNHLYFYWYRQILGQKVEFLVSFYNNEISEKSEIFDDQFSVERPDGSNFTLKIRSTKLEDSAMYFCASSVLAGGPGEQFFGPGTRLTVL.

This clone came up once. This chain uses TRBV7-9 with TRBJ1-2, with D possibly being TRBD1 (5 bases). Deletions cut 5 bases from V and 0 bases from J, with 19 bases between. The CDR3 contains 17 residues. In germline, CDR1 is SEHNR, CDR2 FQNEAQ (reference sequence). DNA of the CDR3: TGTGCCAGCAGCGAACGGTCGGACACCGAAGCTAACTATGGCTACACCTTC. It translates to CASSERSDTEANYGYTF.

CDR3 amino acids: CASQAGYNEQFF. The CDR3 nucleotides are TGTGCCAGCCAAGCAGGGTACAATGAGCAGTTCTTC. The chain links TRBV19 to TRBJ2-1; D might be TRBD1 (5 bases). Germline V lookup: CDR1 LNHDA, CDR2 SQIVND (reference sequence). The V end lost 9 bases, the J end lost 4 bases, and 10 bases lay between the germline ends. The CDR3 is made up of 12 amino acids.

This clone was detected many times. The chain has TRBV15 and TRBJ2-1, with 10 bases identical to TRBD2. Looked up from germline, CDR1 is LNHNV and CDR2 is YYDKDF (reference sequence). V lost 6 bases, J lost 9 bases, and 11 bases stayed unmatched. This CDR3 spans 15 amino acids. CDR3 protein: CATRATGTSVSEQFF. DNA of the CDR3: TGTGCCACCAGAGCCACCGGGACTAGCGTTTCTGAGCAGTTCTTC.

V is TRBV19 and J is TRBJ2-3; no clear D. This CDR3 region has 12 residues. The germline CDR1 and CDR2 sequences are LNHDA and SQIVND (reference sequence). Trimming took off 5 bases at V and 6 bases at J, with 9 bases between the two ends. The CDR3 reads CASSAARDTQYF. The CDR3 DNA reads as TGTGCCAGTAGTGCTGCGAGGGATACGCAGTATTTT. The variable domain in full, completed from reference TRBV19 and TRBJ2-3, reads DGGITQSPKYLFRKEGQNVTLSCEQNLNHDAMYWYRQDPGQGLRLIYYSQIVNDFQKGDIAEGYSVSREKKESFPLTVTSAQKNPTAFYLCASSAARDTQYFGPGTRLTVL.

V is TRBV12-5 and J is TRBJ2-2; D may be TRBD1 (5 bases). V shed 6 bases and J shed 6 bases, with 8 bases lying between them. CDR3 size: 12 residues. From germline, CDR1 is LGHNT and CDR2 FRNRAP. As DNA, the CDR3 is TGTGCTAGTGGCCAGGGCGCCGGGGAGCTGTTTTTT. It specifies CASGQGAGELFF.

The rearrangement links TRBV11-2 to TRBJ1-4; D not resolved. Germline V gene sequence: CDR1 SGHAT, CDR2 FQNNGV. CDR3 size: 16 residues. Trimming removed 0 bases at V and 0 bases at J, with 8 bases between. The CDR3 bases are TGTGCCAGCAGCTTAGAGAGCGGTACAACTAATGAAAAACTGTTTTTT. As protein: CASSLESGTTNEKLFF.

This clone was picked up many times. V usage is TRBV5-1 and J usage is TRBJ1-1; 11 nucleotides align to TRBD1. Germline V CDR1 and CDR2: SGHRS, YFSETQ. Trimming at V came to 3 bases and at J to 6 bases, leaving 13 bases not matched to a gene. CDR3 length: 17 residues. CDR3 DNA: TGCGCCAGCAGCTCCAAAACGCCGGGACAGGGGGAGGCTGAAGCTTTCTTT. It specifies CASSSKTPGQGEAEAFF.